This TCR beta chain was found in a study of shared clonotypes between healthy human individuals. About the research overall: Samples came from two female and a few male donors aged 18 to 49. Broader study findings: A handful of donors showed sharing of around 5% of naive CD4 clonotypes.

CD4+ cells were split into CD45RA+ naive and CD45RA-negative memory subsets. Only in-frame clones appear in the TCRdb table, and some are missing; sequencing was by immunoSEQ multiplex PCR. This table holds hundreds of thousands of clones, roughly 97% found once. V gave up 4 bases and J gave up 9 bases; unmatched junction bases: 9. This CDR3 spans 14 amino acids. Germline V CDR1 and CDR2: SGHTA, FQGNSA. As to this clone: Its matching antigen is unknown.

The clonotype originates from a young woman in good health. Specimen: naive CD4+ T cells sorted from blood. Subset here: CD45RA+ positively selected. The gene calls are TRBV7-2 and TRBJ2-7; 10 bases are a match to TRBD1. The CDR3 reads CASSSRQGAQVQYF. CDR3 DNA: TGTGCCAGCAGCTCGAGACAGGGGGCGCAGGTGCAGTACTTC. Full variable domain (remainder filled in from reference TRBV7-2 and TRBJ2-7): GAGVSQSPSNKVTEKGKDVELRCDPISGHTALYWYRQSLGQGLEFLIYFQGNSAPDKSGLPSDRFSAERTGGSVSTLTIQRTQQEDSAVYLCASSSRQGAQVQYFGPGTRLTVT.